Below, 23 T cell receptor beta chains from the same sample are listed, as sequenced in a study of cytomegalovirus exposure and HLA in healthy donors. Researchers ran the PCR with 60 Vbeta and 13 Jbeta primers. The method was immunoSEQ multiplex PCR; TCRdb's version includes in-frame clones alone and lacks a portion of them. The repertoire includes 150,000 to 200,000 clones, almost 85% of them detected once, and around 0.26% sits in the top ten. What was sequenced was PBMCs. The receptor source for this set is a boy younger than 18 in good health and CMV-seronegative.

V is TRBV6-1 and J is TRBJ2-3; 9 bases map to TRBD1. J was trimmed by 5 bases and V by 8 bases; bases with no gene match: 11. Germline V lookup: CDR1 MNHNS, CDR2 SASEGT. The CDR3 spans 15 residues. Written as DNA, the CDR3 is TGTGCCAGCCCTATCTCCGGGACAGGGATAGATACGCAGTATTTT. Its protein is CASPISGTGIDTQYF.

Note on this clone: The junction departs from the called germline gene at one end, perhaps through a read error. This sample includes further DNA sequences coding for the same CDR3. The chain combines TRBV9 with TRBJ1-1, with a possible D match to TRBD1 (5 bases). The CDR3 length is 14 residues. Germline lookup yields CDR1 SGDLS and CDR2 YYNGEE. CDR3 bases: TGTGCCAGCAGCCCGTACACGGGGGGTACTGAGGCTTTCTTT. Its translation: CASSPYTGGTEAFF.

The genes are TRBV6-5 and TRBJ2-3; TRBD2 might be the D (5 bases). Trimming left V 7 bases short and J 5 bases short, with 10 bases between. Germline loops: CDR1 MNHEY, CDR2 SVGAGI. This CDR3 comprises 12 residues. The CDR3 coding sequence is TGTGCCAGCACACAACGGGGAGATACGCAGTATTTT. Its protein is CASTQRGDTQYF.

The CDR3: CASSNGQLTNTEAFF. The CDR3 DNA is TGTGCCAGTAGTAACGGACAGCTAACGAACACTGAAGCTTTCTTT. The chain joins TRBV19 to TRBJ1-1; the D gene is possibly TRBD1 (6 bases). The CDR3 covers 15 residues. The germline CDR1 and CDR2 sequences are LNHDA and SQIVND (reference sequence). Trimming removed 4 bases at V and 1 base at J, with 13 bases between.

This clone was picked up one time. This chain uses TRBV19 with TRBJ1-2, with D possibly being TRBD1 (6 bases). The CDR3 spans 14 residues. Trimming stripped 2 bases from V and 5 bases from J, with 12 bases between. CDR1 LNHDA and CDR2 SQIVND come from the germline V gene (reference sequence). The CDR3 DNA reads TGTGCCAGTAGTATAAACAGGGAGGGATATGGCTACACCTTC. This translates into CASSINREGYGYTF.

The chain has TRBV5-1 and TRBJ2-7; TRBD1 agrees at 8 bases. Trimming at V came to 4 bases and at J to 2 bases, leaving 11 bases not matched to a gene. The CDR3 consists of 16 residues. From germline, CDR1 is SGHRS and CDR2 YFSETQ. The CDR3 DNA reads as TGCGCCAGCAGCCGAGGTCCCGGGACAGGAGCCTACGAGCAGTACTTC. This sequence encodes CASSRGPGTGAYEQYF.

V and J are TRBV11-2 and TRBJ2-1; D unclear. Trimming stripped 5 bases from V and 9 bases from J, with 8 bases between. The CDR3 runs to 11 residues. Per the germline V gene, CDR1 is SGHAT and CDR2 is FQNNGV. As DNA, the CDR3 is TGTGCCAGCAGCCCCTCAGTTGAGCAGTTCTTC. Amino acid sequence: CASSPSVEQFF.

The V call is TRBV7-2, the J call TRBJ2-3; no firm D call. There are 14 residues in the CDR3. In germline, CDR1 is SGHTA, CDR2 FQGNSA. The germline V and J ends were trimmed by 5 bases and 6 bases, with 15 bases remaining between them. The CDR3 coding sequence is TGTGCCAGCAGCCGCTTGTTGGCCCTGGATACGCAGTATTTT. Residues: CASSRLLALDTQYF.

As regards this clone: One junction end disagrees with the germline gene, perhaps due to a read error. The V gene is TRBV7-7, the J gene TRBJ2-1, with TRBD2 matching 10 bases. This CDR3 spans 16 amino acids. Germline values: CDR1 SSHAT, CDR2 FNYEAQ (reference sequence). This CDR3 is CASSLGIGLADNEQFF. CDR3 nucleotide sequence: TGTGCTAGCAGCTTGGGTATTGGACTAGCGGACAATGAGCAGTTCTTC.

CDR3 nucleotide sequence: TGTGCCAGCTCACCAACAGGGGTTCAAGGTGAAGCTTTCTTT. Protein: CASSPTGVQGEAFF. The genes are TRBV18 and TRBJ1-1, with 7 bases lining up with TRBD1. Germline lookup yields CDR1 KGHSH and CDR2 LQKENI. V shed 2 bases and J 7 bases; nucleotides not matched to a gene: 7. The CDR3 loop spans 14 amino acids.

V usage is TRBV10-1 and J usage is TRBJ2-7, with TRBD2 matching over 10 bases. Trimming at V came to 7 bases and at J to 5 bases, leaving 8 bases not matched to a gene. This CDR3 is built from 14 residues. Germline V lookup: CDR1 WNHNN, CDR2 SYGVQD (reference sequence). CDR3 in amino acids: CASISGRFHHEQYF. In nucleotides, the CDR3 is TGCGCCAGCATTAGCGGGAGGTTTCACCACGAGCAGTACTTC.

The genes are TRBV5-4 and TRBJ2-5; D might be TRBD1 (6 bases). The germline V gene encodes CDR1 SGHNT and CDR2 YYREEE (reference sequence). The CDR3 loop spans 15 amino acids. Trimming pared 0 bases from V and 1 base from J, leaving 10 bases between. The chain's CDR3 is CASSLARTVQETQYF. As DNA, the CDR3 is TGTGCCAGCAGCTTGGCGCGGACAGTCCAAGAGACCCAGTACTTC.

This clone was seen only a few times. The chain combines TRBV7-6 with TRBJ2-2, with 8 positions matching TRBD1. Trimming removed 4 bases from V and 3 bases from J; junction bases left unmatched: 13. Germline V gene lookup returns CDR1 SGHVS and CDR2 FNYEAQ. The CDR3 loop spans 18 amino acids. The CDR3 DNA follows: TGTGCCAGCAGCTCCCTTTCTTCAGGGGGCCGGGACACCGGGGAGCTGTTTTTT. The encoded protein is CASSSLSSGGRDTGELFF.

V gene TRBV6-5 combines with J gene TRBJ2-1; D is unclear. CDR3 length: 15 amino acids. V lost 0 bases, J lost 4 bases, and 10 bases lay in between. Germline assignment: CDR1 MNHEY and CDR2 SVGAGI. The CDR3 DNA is TGTGCCAGCAGTTACTCGCTTCCAGTTTACAATGAGCAGTTCTTC. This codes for CASSYSLPVYNEQFF.

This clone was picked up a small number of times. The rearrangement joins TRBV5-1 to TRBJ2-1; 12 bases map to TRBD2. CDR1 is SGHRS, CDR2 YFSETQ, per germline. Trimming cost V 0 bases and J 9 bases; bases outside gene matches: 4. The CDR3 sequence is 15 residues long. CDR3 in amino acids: CASSLEGLAGPEQFF. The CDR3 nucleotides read TGCGCCAGCAGCTTGGAAGGACTAGCGGGGCCTGAGCAGTTCTTC.

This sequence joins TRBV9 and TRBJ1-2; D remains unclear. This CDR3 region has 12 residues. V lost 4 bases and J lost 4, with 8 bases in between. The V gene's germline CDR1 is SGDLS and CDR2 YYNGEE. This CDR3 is CASSSRIYGYTF. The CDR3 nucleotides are TGTGCCAGCAGCTCCCGTATCTATGGCTACACCTTC.

CDR3 region: CASDGQGRKNEQYF. CDR3 DNA sequence: TGTGCCAGCGATGGACAGGGGAGGAAGAACGAGCAGTACTTC. This chain uses TRBV7-3 with TRBJ2-7; TRBD1 aligns across 9 bases. The V gene end was trimmed by 8 bases and the J gene end by 5 bases; junction bases not matched to a gene: 10. The CDR3 is 14 amino acids. Germline-derived CDR1 and CDR2 are SGHTA and FQGTGA.

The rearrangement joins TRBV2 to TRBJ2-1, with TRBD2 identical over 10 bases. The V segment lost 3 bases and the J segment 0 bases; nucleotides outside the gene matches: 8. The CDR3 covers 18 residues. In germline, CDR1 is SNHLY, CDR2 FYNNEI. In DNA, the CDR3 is TGTGCCAGCAGTGACGGAGCGGGGGGGCTTGGCTCCTACAATGAGCAGTTCTTC. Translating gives CASSDGAGGLGSYNEQFF.

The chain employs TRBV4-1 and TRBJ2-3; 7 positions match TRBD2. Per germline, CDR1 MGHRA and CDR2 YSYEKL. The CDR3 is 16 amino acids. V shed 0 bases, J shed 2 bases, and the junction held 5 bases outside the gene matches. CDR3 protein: CASSQDPSGPTDTQYF. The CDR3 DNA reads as TGCGCCAGCAGCCAAGATCCTAGCGGACCCACAGATACGCAGTATTTT.

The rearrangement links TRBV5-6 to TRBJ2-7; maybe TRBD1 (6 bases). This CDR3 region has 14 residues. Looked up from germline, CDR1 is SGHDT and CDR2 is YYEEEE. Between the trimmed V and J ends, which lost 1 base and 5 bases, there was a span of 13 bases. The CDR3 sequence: CASSLPKGVHEQYF. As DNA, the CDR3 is TGTGCCAGCAGCTTGCCTAAGGGGGTCCACGAGCAGTACTTC. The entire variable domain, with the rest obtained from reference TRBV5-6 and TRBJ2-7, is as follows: DAGVTQSPTHLIKTRGQQVTLRCSPKSGHDTVSWYQQALGQGPQFIFQYYEEEERQRGNFPDRFSGHQFPNYSSELNVNALLLGDSALYLCASSLPKGVHEQYFGPGTRLTVT.

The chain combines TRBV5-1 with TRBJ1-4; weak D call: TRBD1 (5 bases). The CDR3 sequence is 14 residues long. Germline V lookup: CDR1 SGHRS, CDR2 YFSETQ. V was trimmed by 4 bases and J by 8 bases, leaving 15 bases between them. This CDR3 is CASSISAGREKLFF. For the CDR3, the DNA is TGCGCCAGCAGCATATCGGCAGGGAGGGAAAAACTGTTTTTT.

DNA of the CDR3: TGTGCCAGTAGTACCGGCGGCTACGAGCAGTACTTC. Encoded protein: CASSTGGYEQYF. The rearrangement uses TRBV19 and TRBJ2-7; D call uncertain. Between the trimmed V and J ends, which lost 4 bases and 3 bases, there was a span of 7 bases. Germline V gene sequence: CDR1 LNHDA, CDR2 SQIVND (reference sequence). The CDR3 is 12 amino acids. Looking up the rest from reference TRBV19 and TRBJ2-7 gives the full variable domain: DGGITQSPKYLFRKEGQNVTLSCEQNLNHDAMYWYRQDPGQGLRLIYYSQIVNDFQKGDIAEGYSVSREKKESFPLTVTSAQKNPTAFYLCASSTGGYEQYFGPGTRLTVT.

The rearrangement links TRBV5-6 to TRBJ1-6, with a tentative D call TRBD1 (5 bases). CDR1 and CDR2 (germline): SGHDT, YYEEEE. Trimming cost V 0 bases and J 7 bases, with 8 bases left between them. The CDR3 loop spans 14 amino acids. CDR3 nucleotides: TGTGCCAGCAGCTTGGCAGGGCTAAATTCACCCCTCCACTTT. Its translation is CASSLAGLNSPLHF.